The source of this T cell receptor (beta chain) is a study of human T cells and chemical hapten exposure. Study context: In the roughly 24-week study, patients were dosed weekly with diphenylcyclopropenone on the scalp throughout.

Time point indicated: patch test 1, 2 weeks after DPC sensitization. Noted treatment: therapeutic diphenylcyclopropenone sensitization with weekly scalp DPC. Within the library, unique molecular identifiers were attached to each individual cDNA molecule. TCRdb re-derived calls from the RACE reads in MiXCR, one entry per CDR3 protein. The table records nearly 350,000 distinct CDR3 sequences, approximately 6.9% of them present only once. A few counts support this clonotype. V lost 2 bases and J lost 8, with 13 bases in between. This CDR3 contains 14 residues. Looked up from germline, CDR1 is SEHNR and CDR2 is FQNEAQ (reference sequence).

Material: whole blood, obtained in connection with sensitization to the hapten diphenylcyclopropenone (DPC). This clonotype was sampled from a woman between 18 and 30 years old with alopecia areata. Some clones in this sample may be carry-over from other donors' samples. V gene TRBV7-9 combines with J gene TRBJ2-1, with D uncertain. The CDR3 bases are TGTGCCAGCAGCTTAATACGGAGCATGGATGAGCAGTTCTTC. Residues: CASSLIRSMDEQFF.